The rows below give T cell receptor beta chains drawn from one sample of a study of response to subunit inactivated influenza vaccine. TCRdb reanalysed the RT-PCR reads using MiXCR and keeps one entry per CDR3 protein. The sample shows hundreds of thousands of distinct CDR3 sequences, approximately 15% of them seen only once. The source was PBMCs from blood, collected about 11 days after vaccination. These receptors originate from a middle-aged man who received an inactivated influenza vaccine. The CDR3 runs from the conserved cysteine through the conserved F or W. A D gene is named only where the DNA matches it firmly. The listing skips clone size in some rows; elsewhere it reads once, few, many or a size class.

j_gene,abundance,d_gene,len,v_gene,CDR3nt,CDR3aa
TRBJ2-3,-,TRBD1,15,TRBV9,TGTGCCAGCAGCGGACAAACAACAGGGGGAGATACGCAGTATTTT,CASSGQTTGGDTQYF
TRBJ2-1,few,-,16,TRBV6-1,TGTGCCAGCAGCCCGATGAGGGGGTCGACCCACAATGAGCAGTTCTTC,CASSPMRGSTHNEQFF
TRBJ2-7,few,-,14,TRBV14,TGTGCCAGCAGCCAAGACTACCTATCCTACGAGCAGTACTTC,CASSQDYLSYEQYF
TRBJ2-7,-,TRBD1,14,TRBV29-1,TGCAGCGTTGAAGCGACAGGGGTATACGACGAGCAGTACTTC,CSVEATGVYDEQYF
TRBJ2-3,few,TRBD2,14,TRBV6-1,TGTGCCACCTATAGCGGGAGGATCCTGGATACGCAGTATTTT,CATYSGRILDTQYF
TRBJ2-7,many,TRBD1,12,TRBV29-1,TGCAGCGTAGGGACAGGGGGCGACGAGCAGTACTTC,CSVGTGGDEQYF
TRBJ2-1,-,TRBD1,15,TRBV29-1,TGCAGCGCCCAGGTCGGGACAGGGACCTACAATGAGCAGTTCTTC,CSAQVGTGTYNEQFF
TRBJ1-1,-,TRBD1,15,TRBV3-1,TGTGCCAGCAGCCAACTGGGACAGGGGAACACTGAAGCTTTCTTT,CASSQLGQGNTEAFF
TRBJ2-1,few,TRBD2,18,TRBV5-1,TGCGCCAGCAGCTCCCTAAACATTCTAGCGGGGGGATACAATGAGCAGTTCTTC,CASSSLNILAGGYNEQFF
TRBJ2-3,-,-,13,TRBV19,TGTGCCAGTAGTCCCCGGTCGGGGGATACGCAGTATTTT,CASSPRSGDTQYF
TRBJ2-2,-,TRBD1,15,TRBV12-3/TRBV12-4,TGTGCCAGCAGTACCCGCAGGGGGACCACCGGGGAGCTGTTTTTT,CASSTRRGTTGELFF
TRBJ2-2,-,-,13,TRBV20-1,TGCAGTGCACTATTCCCGAACACCGGGGAGCTGTTTTTT,CSALFPNTGELFF
TRBJ2-4,many,-,15,TRBV20-1,TGCAGTGCTAGCAGGGACGCTGGGGGCAAAAACATTCAGTACTTC,CSASRDAGGKNIQYF
TRBJ2-1,few,TRBD2,14,TRBV27,TGTGCCAGCAGTTTGGGACTAGCGGGAGGGGGGCAGTTCTTC,CASSLGLAGGGQFF
TRBJ2-5,-,-,14,TRBV20-1,TGCAGTGCTAGAGATGGGCAGGGCGGGGAGACCCAGTACTTC,CSARDGQGGETQYF
TRBJ2-7,-,-,13,TRBV20-1,TGCAGTGCTAGGAGGGACACGTCCTACGAGCAGTACTTC,CSARRDTSYEQYF
TRBJ1-5,few,-,15,TRBV6-1,TGTGCCAGCAGTACGGACGGTTATAGCAATCAGCCCCAGCATTTT,CASSTDGYSNQPQHF
TRBJ2-3,many,-,14,TRBV5-1,TGCGCCAGCAGCTTGGTAGCAGGAACAGATACGCAGTATTTT,CASSLVAGTDTQYF
TRBJ2-7,many,TRBD2,13,TRBV7-9,TGTGCCAGCAGCTATAGCGGGCTCTACGAGCAGTACTTC,CASSYSGLYEQYF
TRBJ2-3,-,TRBD2,15,TRBV10-2,TGCGCCACCCGGGGACTAGCGGGGGGCACAGATACGCAGTATTTT,CATRGLAGGTDTQYF
TRBJ2-5,-,-,14,TRBV6-2/TRBV6-3,TGTGCCAGCAGTCCCGGCGGCCCGCGGGAGACCCAGTACTTC,CASSPGGPRETQYF
TRBJ2-7,many,-,13,TRBV3-1,TGTGCCAGCAGCCAAGATGACCGGTACGAGCAGTACTTC,CASSQDDRYEQYF
TRBJ2-3,-,-,17,TRBV15,TGTGCCACCAGGAAGTCTAGAGGACGGCGAAACACAGATACGCAGTATTTT,CATRKSRGRRNTDTQYF
TRBJ2-7,few,TRBD1,15,TRBV12-3/TRBV12-4,TGTGCCAGCAGTTTTGCGGGACAGGGTTTATACGAGCAGTACTTC,CASSFAGQGLYEQYF